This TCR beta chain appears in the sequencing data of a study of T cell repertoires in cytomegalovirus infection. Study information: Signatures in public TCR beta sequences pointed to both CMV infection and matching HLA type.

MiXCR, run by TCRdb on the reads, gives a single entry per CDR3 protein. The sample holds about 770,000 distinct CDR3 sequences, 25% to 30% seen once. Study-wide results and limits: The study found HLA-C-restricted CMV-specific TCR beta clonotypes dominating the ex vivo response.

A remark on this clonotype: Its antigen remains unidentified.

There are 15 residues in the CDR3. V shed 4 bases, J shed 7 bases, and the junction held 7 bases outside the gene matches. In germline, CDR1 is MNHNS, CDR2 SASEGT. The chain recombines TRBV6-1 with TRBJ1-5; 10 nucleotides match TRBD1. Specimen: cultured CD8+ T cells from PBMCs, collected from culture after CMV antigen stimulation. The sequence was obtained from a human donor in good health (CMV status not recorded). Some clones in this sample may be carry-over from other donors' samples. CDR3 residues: CASSAGTGVTQPQHF. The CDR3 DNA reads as TGTGCCAGCAGTGCCGGGACAGGGGTAACCCAGCCCCAGCATTTT.